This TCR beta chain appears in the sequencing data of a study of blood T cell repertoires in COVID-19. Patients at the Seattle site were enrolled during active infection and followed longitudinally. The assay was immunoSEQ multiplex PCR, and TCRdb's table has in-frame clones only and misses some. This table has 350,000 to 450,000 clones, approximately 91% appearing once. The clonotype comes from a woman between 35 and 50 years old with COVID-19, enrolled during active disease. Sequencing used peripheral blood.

This chain's CDR3 is CASSAGPEEKLFF. The CDR3, as DNA: TGTGCCAGCAGTGCGGGGCCGGAAGAAAAACTGTTTTTT. The chain couples TRBV27 to TRBJ1-4, with a tentative D call TRBD1 (5 bases). Germline values: CDR1 MNHEY, CDR2 SMNVEV (reference sequence). The V end lost 5 bases, the J end lost 8 bases, and 12 bases lay between the germline ends. The CDR3 contains 13 residues.